A single sample gave rise to the 16 T cell receptor beta chains below, sequenced in a study of OX40 agonist ivuxolimab in advanced cancers. TCRdb's table, derived via immunoSEQ multiplex PCR, lists solely in-frame clones and lacks some. Altogether around 68,000 clones are present, roughly 88% being singletons, with the ten largest covering about 1%. The input for sequencing was CD4+ or CD8+ T cells sorted from blood, taken in a trial of the OX40 agonist ivuxolimab. The receptors originated from an adult with an advanced solid tumor such as melanoma, head and neck, liver or kidney cancer.

This clone was found once. The CDR3: CAAKGVNEKLFF. In nucleotides, the CDR3 is TGCGCCGCCAAGGGAGTTAATGAAAAACTGTTTTTT. V usage is TRBV10-2 and J usage is TRBJ1-4, with D unresolved. The CDR3 extends over 12 amino acids. Germline loops: CDR1 WSHSY, CDR2 SAAADI. Trimming left V 11 bases short and J 4 bases short, with 11 bases between.

This clone appeared a single time. The chain joins TRBV7-3 to TRBJ1-1; D is possibly TRBD1 (5 bases). V was clipped by 5 bases and J by 4 bases, with 11 bases between them. The CDR3 length is 13 residues. Germline loops: CDR1 SGHTA, CDR2 FQGTGA. In DNA, the CDR3 is TGTGCCAGCAGCCCCGGACATTCCACTGAAGCTTTCTTT. This encodes CASSPGHSTEAFF.

The table lists this clone with a count of one. The chain is built from TRBV6-6 and TRBJ2-3, with D perhaps matching TRBD2 (5 bases). The CDR3 spans 13 residues. Germline lookup yields CDR1 MNHNY and CDR2 SVGAGI (reference sequence). V gave up 8 bases and J gave up 2 bases, with 11 bases separating them. The CDR3 DNA reads as TGTGCCAGCGCGGGCCGTTACACAGATACGCAGTATTTT. Protein: CASAGRYTDTQYF.

The J gene is TRBJ2-7, the V gene TRBV7-9, with D possibly being TRBD1 or TRBD2 (5 bases each). Germline V gene lookup returns CDR1 SEHNR and CDR2 FQNEAQ (reference sequence). The CDR3 runs 13 residues. The ends were cut back, 5 bases at V and 0 bases at J, with 8 bases in the middle. CDR3 loop: CASSGDGSYEQYF. The CDR3 DNA follows: TGTGCCAGCAGCGGGGACGGCTCCTACGAGCAGTACTTC.

This clone was observed once. J is TRBJ2-3 and V is TRBV5-1; 8 bases are shared with TRBD2. Germline V gene sequence: CDR1 SGHRS, CDR2 YFSETQ. J lost 2 bases, V lost 0 bases, and 2 bases had no gene match. The CDR3 extends over 15 amino acids. The CDR3: CASSLVGRATDTQYF. The CDR3 DNA reads as TGCGCCAGCAGCTTGGTCGGGAGGGCCACAGATACGCAGTATTTT.

This rearrangement joins TRBV5-1 to TRBJ1-1; 12 nucleotides match TRBD1. Trimming removed 4 bases from V and 5 bases from J; junction bases left unmatched: 9. The length of the CDR3 is 16 residues. Germline loops: CDR1 SGHRS, CDR2 YFSETQ. CDR3 residues: CASSAGQGAGYTEAFF. The DNA for the CDR3 is TGCGCCAGCAGCGCGGGACAGGGGGCTGGATATACTGAAGCTTTCTTT.

The chain joins TRBV4-2 to TRBJ2-4; D is undetermined. V lost 1 base and J lost 7, with 11 bases in between. This CDR3 spans 14 amino acids. Germline assignment: CDR1 LGHNA and CDR2 YNFKEQ. This CDR3 is CASSQALAYNIQYF. Written as DNA, the CDR3 is TGTGCCAGCAGCCAAGCGCTGGCGTATAACATTCAGTACTTC.

This chain connects TRBV6-6 to TRBJ2-1, with 7 bases that match TRBD1. The CDR3 loop spans 14 amino acids. V dropped 3 bases and J dropped 6; count of bases not matched to a gene: 5. CDR1 and CDR2 (germline): MNHNY, SVGAGI (reference sequence). The DNA for the CDR3 is TGTGCCAGCAGTTATCAACAGGGGTTCAATGAGCAGTTCTTC. This codes for CASSYQQGFNEQFF.

This clone occurred once. The chain employs TRBV7-2 and TRBJ2-3; 9 bases fit TRBD2. This CDR3 is built from 14 residues. The trim removed 4 bases at V and 7 bases at J, leaving 6 bases unmatched. The germline V gene has CDR1 SGHTA and CDR2 FQGNSA. The CDR3 coding sequence is TGTGCCAGCAGCTCCTCGCGGGAGGGGCATACGCAGTATTTT. It codes for CASSSSREGHTQYF. Full variable domain (remainder filled in from reference TRBV7-2 and TRBJ2-3): GAGVSQSPSNKVTEKGKDVELRCDPISGHTALYWYRQSLGQGLEFLIYFQGNSAPDKSGLPSDRFSAERTGGSVSTLTIQRTQQEDSAVYLCASSSSREGHTQYFGPGTRLTVL.

The genes are TRBV11-2 and TRBJ2-3; perhaps TRBD2 as D (6 bases). The CDR3 is 15 residues long. CDR1 is SGHAT, CDR2 FQNNGV, per germline. V was trimmed by 8 bases and J by 4 bases, leaving 19 bases between them. In nucleotides, the CDR3 is TGTGCCAGCCAATTGAGCCTAGCGCTCCCAGATACGCAGTATTTT. It codes for CASQLSLALPDTQYF.

The genes are TRBV28 and TRBJ1-2; TRBD1 matches at 10 bases. CDR3 length equals 17 residues. V lost 5 bases and J lost 3; bases outside the gene matches: 12. CDR1 and CDR2 from the germline V gene are MDHEN and SYDVKM. Here the CDR3 reads CASSPAGQGKWDYGYTF. Here the CDR3 DNA reads TGTGCCAGCAGTCCCGCGGGACAGGGGAAGTGGGACTATGGCTACACCTTC.

In regard to this clone: This sample includes further DNA sequences coding for the same CDR3. This sequence joins TRBV5-1 and TRBJ2-3; D unresolved. Trimming removed 0 bases at V and 4 bases at J, with 3 bases between. Germline V CDR1 and CDR2: SGHRS, YFSETQ. This CDR3 spans 12 amino acids. The CDR3: CASSLAADTQYF. The CDR3 coding sequence is TGCGCCAGCAGCTTGGCTGCAGATACGCAGTATTTT.

The gene calls are TRBV29-1 and TRBJ2-7; maybe TRBD1 (6 bases). V lost 6 bases, J lost 4 bases, and 13 bases lay in between. The CDR3 length is 12 residues. Germline lookup yields CDR1 SQVTM and CDR2 ANQGSEA. CDR3 coding DNA: TGCAGCGTAGCACCGGACAGATACGAGCAGTACTTC. Protein sequence: CSVAPDRYEQYF.

This chain connects TRBV4-2 to TRBJ2-1; D ambiguous. Trimming took 3 bases from V and 8 from J, leaving 8 bases between them. Germline V gene lookup returns CDR1 LGHNA and CDR2 YNFKEQ. This CDR3 spans 12 amino acids. The CDR3 is CASSHTAYEQFF. The CDR3 DNA reads TGTGCCAGCAGCCACACAGCGTATGAGCAGTTCTTC.

V gene TRBV11-3 combines with J gene TRBJ2-1; D possibly corresponds to TRBD2 (6 bases). Trimming shortened V by 5 bases and J by 0 bases, and 11 bases separated the two germline ends. The CDR3 loop spans 15 amino acids. Per germline, CDR1 SGHNT and CDR2 YENEEA. The CDR3 coding sequence is TGTGCCAGCAGCGCAGACGGGAGCTCCTACAATGAGCAGTTCTTC. It encodes CASSADGSSYNEQFF.

The chain has TRBV11-2 and TRBJ1-3; D is uncertain. In germline, CDR1 is SGHAT, CDR2 FQNNGV. This CDR3 has 15 residues. Between the trimmed V and J ends, which lost 1 base and 0 bases, there was a span of 7 bases. The CDR3 here is CASSLVETSGNTIYF. DNA of the CDR3: TGTGCCAGCAGCTTAGTCGAAACCTCTGGAAACACCATATATTTT.